These T cell receptor beta chains were read from a single sample in a study of blood T cell repertoires in COVID-19. The data were produced by immunoSEQ multiplex PCR, yet TCRdb's version contains in-frame clones alone and is incomplete. The sample records approximately 210,000 clones, 83% being singletons. The material sequenced was peripheral blood. All receptors derive from a woman in her forties with active or convalescent COVID-19. The CDR3 runs from the conserved cysteine through the conserved F or W. The D gene is left open where the match is weak. Rows give clone size only sometimes, using once, few, many, or a class for an expanded clone.

j_call v_call clone_size d_call cdr3_aa cdr3_nt
TRBJ2-7 TRBV18 - TRBD1 CASSPLSGGSYEQYF TGTGCCAGCTCACCACTGTCAGGGGGTTCCTACGAGCAGTACTTC
TRBJ2-1 TRBV19 - TRBD2 CATAGVLGEQFF TGTGCCACAGCGGGAGTACTGGGTGAGCAGTTCTTC
TRBJ1-6 TRBV7-2 - TRBD1 CASTSDRGTASYNSPLHF TGTGCCAGTACCTCGGACAGGGGGACGGCTTCTTATAATTCACCCCTCCACTTT
TRBJ1-2 TRBV12-3/TRBV12-4 - TRBD1 CASRPDRVLGYTF TGTGCCAGCAGACCGGACAGGGTCCTCGGCTACACCTTC
TRBJ1-2 TRBV7-2 - - CASSHPVGGSAYGYTF TGTGCCAGCAGCCATCCCGTGGGGGGTTCGGCCTATGGCTACACCTTC
TRBJ1-5 TRBV19 - - CASSDSGANQPQHF TGTGCCAGTAGTGACAGCGGGGCCAATCAGCCCCAGCATTTT
TRBJ1-4 TRBV2 - TRBD1 CASSSQPGGTNEKLFF TGTGCCAGCAGTTCCCAACCAGGGGGCACTAATGAAAAACTGTTTTTT
TRBJ2-3 TRBV7-3 - - CASSLVDTQYF TGTGCCAGCAGCCTTGTGGATACGCAGTATTTT
TRBJ1-1 TRBV27 few TRBD1 CASARQGWNAEAFF TGTGCCAGTGCACGACAGGGATGGAACGCTGAAGCTTTCTTT
TRBJ1-3 TRBV19 - - CASSIASSGNTIYF TGTGCCAGTAGTATAGCTTCCTCTGGAAACACCATATATTTT
TRBJ2-1 TRBV19 - - CASRDNGARSTEQFF TGTGCCAGTAGGGATAATGGGGCCCGGTCCACTGAGCAGTTCTTC
TRBJ1-6 TRBV11-2 few TRBD1 CASSLVDREGSPLHF TGTGCCAGCAGCTTAGTGGACAGGGAGGGTTCACCCCTCCACTTT